This TCR beta chain derives from a study of blood T cell repertoires in COVID-19. The germline V and J ends were trimmed by 2 bases and 4 bases, with 13 bases remaining between them. Germline CDR1 SGDLS, CDR2 YYNGEE. CDR3 size: 14 residues. Source study methods: Reference gene primer amplification yielded estimated nucleated cell counts. The method was immunoSEQ multiplex PCR; TCRdb's version includes in-frame clones alone and lacks a portion of them. Clone size and the V and J calls come from that table; the DNA yielded D and trimming. The repertoire holds fewer than 150,000 clones, around 81% seen once, with 10% to 14% in the top ten.

The source is a human donor in a cohort sampled during active COVID-19. Sample: peripheral blood. The V call is TRBV9, the J call TRBJ2-7; D uncertain. DNA for the CDR3: TGTGCCAGCAGCGTCCAGACAAATGGATACGAGCAGTACTTC. Protein product: CASSVQTNGYEQYF.